What follows are 14 T cell receptor beta chains derived from one specimen sequenced in a study of CXCR3-negative and CXCR3-positive naive CD8 T cells. Study-wide results and caveats: In CXCR3-positive naive cells, the TRB CDR3s were more hydrophobic than in CXCR3-negative naive cells.

Carrying UMI labels, the TRB cDNA libraries were prepared through 5' RACE. TCRdb reanalyzed the 5' RACE reads and collapses them to one entry per CDR3 protein, without DNA. The sample spans 150,000 or so distinct CDR3 sequences; the ten largest clones claim under 0.5%. Antigen specificity for these receptors is unknown. Sequencing input: naive CXCR3+ CD8+ T cells from blood. Subset denoted: CD45RO-CCR7+CD27+CD95- naive CD8+ T cells expressing CXCR3 (TNR3+). The receptors were gathered from a human donor in good health. Some clones in this sample may be carry-over from other donors' samples.

The J gene is TRBJ2-7, the V gene TRBV5-5. Germline V lookup: CDR1 SGHKS, CDR2 YYEKEE (reference sequence). There are 14 residues in the CDR3. The CDR3 is CASTHQGSTYEQYF.

The rearrangement uses TRBV7-9 and TRBJ2-2; TCRdb's D call of TRBD1 is untestable without DNA. The length of the CDR3 is 15 residues. Germline CDR1 reads SEHNR; CDR2 reads FQNEAQ (reference sequence). CDR3: CASSWLTGNTGELFF.

The chain employs TRBV20-1 and TRBJ1-2; without DNA, the TCRdb call of TRBD1 cannot be checked. The CDR3 sequence is 17 residues long. The germline CDR1 and CDR2 sequences are DFQATT and SNEGSKA (reference sequence). The CDR3 sequence is CSADSRDRKLANYGYTF.

The chain has TRBV12-3 or TRBV12-4 and TRBJ2-7; the TCRdb D gene call, TRBD1, has no DNA to confirm it. The CDR3 has 14 amino acids. The CDR3 here is CASSSGTVIYEQYF.

The chain couples TRBV11-2 to TRBJ2-7; TCRdb lists TRBD1, though no DNA is available to test this call. The CDR3 has 15 residues. The germline V gene has CDR1 SGHAT and CDR2 FQNNGV. CDR3 sequence: CASSQRQGTVHEQYF. Variable domain in full (rest from reference TRBV11-2 and TRBJ2-7): EAGVAQSPRYKIIEKRQSVAFWCNPISGHATLYWYQQILGQGPKLLIQFQNNGVVDDSQLPKDRFSAERLKGVDSTLKIQPAKLEDSAVYLCASSQRQGTVHEQYFGPGTRLTVT.

The J gene is TRBJ1-1, the V gene TRBV10-3. Looked up from germline, CDR1 is ENHRY and CDR2 is SYGVKD. CDR3 size: 14 residues. The CDR3 protein is CAISEIRSDTEAFF.

V usage is TRBV3-1 and J usage is TRBJ1-1; there is no DNA to check the TCRdb D call of TRBD1. Per the germline V gene, CDR1 is LGHDT and CDR2 is YNNKEL (reference sequence). The CDR3 is 14 residues long. The CDR3 loop reads CASSDRQENTEAFF. The variable domain in full, with the rest retrieved from reference TRBV3-1 and TRBJ1-1, is DTAVSQTPKYLVTQMGNDKSIKCEQNLGHDTMYWYKQDSKKFLKIMFSYNNKELIINETVPNRFSPKSPDKAHLNLHINSLELGDSAVYFCASSDRQENTEAFFGQGTRLTVV.

This chain links TRBV5-1 with TRBJ1-1. The CDR3 runs to 12 residues. Germline CDR1 is SGHRS and CDR2 is YFSETQ. The CDR3 sequence is CASSLVGNEAFF.

The CDR3 here is CASSVDTGSGETQYF. The chain has TRBV9 and TRBJ2-5; checking the TCRdb D call of TRBD2 is not possible without DNA. From germline, CDR1 is SGDLS and CDR2 YYNGEE. The CDR3 spans 15 residues.

The chain uses TRBV29-1 and TRBJ1-1; the TRBD1 assignment by TCRdb is unverifiable without DNA. The CDR3 is 12 residues long. Germline CDR1 reads SQVTM; CDR2 reads ANQGSEA. CDR3 sequence: CSVQGVEPEAFF.

The rearrangement uses TRBV6-6 and TRBJ2-3. CDR3 length equals 13 residues. CDR1 is MNHNY, CDR2 SVGAGI, per germline (reference sequence). The CDR3 loop is CASSLHNTDTQYF.

The gene calls are TRBV20-1 and TRBJ2-1; TCRdb picks TRBD1, but there is no DNA to check that call. This CDR3 contains 16 residues. Germline CDR1 DFQATT, CDR2 SNEGSKA (reference sequence). The CDR3 loop is CSARDIGGASYNEQFF.

This chain links TRBV29-1 with TRBJ1-2; absent DNA, TCRdb's TRBD1 call cannot be checked. Germline lookup yields CDR1 SQVTM and CDR2 ANQGSEA. The CDR3 covers 12 residues. CDR3 sequence reads: CSVDPGVYGYTF.

The chain links TRBV5-1 to TRBJ2-3; TCRdb designates TRBD1, a call that cannot be tested without DNA. The CDR3 has 15 residues. From germline, CDR1 is SGHRS and CDR2 YFSETQ. The CDR3 spells CASSATGTSTDTQYF.